This TCR beta chain was retrieved from a study of identical twins. The CDR3 covers 15 residues. The trim removed 3 bases at V and 3 bases at J, leaving 5 bases unmatched. The germline V gene encodes CDR1 SQVTM and CDR2 ANQGSEA. This clonotype was seen at least ten times. MiXCR was run by TCRdb on the 5' RACE reads, yielding one entry per CDR3 protein. The repertoire holds some 660,000 distinct CDR3 sequences, with over 8.5% as singletons. These same data were also listed under a study on yellow fever vaccine responses in identical twins.

The sequence derives from a woman aged 18-29 years in good health. The gene calls are TRBV29-1 and TRBJ2-3; 11 nucleotides match TRBD2. Sequencing was done on a sample of PBMCs. CDR3 nucleotide sequence: TGCAGCGTTGATCAGAGACTAGCGGGAACAGATACGCAGTATTTT. It codes for CSVDQRLAGTDTQYF.